This T cell receptor (beta chain) emerged from a study of shared clonotypes between healthy human individuals. Naive CD8 cells, CD45RO-negative and positively selected for CCR7, excluded terminally differentiated effector memory CD45RA+ cells. Using immunoSEQ multiplex PCR, the repertoire was profiled, and TCRdb retains in-frame clones only, with some absent. In the table there are roughly 600,000 clones, more than 95% of which are singletons. Germline CDR1 reads SEHNR; CDR2 reads FQNEAQ (reference sequence). V gave up 1 base and J gave up 0 bases; unmatched junction bases: 9. CDR3 length: 17 amino acids.

Sequencing was performed on naive CD8+ T cells sorted from blood. The chain couples TRBV7-9 to TRBJ2-7; 7 positions match TRBD2. The TCR comes from a man aged 25 to 40 in good health. CDR3 residues: CASSLVGAGVSSYEQYF. DNA for the CDR3: TGTGCCAGCAGCTTAGTCGGTGCGGGAGTCAGCTCCTACGAGCAGTACTTC.